This TCR beta chain derives from a study of CD8 T cells in ankylosing spondylitis. MiXCR, applied by TCRdb to the 5' RACE reads, yields one record per CDR3 protein. The profile shows 200,000 to 250,000 distinct CDR3 sequences, 20% to 30% of them singletons. V lost 4 bases and J 7 bases, leaving 14 bases between the germline ends. CDR3 length equals 14 residues. This clonotype was recorded at least ten times. The receptor comes from a male donor with ankylosing spondylitis or in good health (not recorded which). The chain has TRBV12-3 or TRBV12-4 and TRBJ1-5; a possible D gene is TRBD1 (5 bases). Source material: blood, either unsorted or a sorted T cell fraction (not recorded which). This CDR3 is CASSYGAGAQPQHF. The CDR3 DNA sequence: TGTGCCAGCAGTTACGGGGCAGGAGCACAGCCCCAGCATTTT.